The 24 T cell receptor beta chains reported below all come from one sample, sequenced in a study of blood T cells in healthy people across ages. A sample-barcoded 5' primer and a J-beta primer mix were used in a second PCR of roughly 6 to 12 cycles. A single record per CDR3 protein comes from TCRdb applying MiXCR to the 5' RACE reads. Among about 1.5 million distinct CDR3 sequences, roughly 43% were seen once, and the ten largest hold more than 4%. The sample comprised blood. Receptor source: a woman between 18 and 30 years old in good health.

The gene calls are TRBV20-1 and TRBJ2-3; D is possibly TRBD2 (7 bases). CDR3 length: 19 amino acids. Germline V gives CDR1 DFQATT, CDR2 SNEGSKA (reference sequence). V gave up 3 bases and J gave up 1 base, with 26 bases separating them. The CDR3 sequence is CSARTASGVSGAGTDTQYF. The CDR3 DNA is TGCAGTGCTAGGACGGCCAGCGGGGTCTCGGGGGCGGGCACAGATACGCAGTATTTT.

This rearrangement joins TRBV12-3 or TRBV12-4 to TRBJ2-1; the match to TRBD2 covers 10 bases. The J call is uncertain, as TRBJ2-7 better fits the DNA end. The CDR3 totals 18 residues. In nucleotides, the CDR3 is TGTGCCAGCAGTTTAGTGGTAGCGGGAGGACCCTCCTACAATGAGCAGTACTTC. It encodes CASSLVVAGGPSYNEQYF.

This clonotype has a handful of counts. The V and J genes are TRBV20-1 and TRBJ1-5; no firm D call. Per germline, CDR1 DFQATT and CDR2 SNEGSKA (reference sequence). CDR3 length: 10 residues. Deletions cut 5 bases from V and 3 bases from J, with 2 bases between. CDR3 DNA sequence: TGCAGTGCTTCCAATCAGCCCCAGCATTTT. It codes for CSASNQPQHF.

This chain joins TRBV6-2 or TRBV6-3 and TRBJ2-3; D remains unclear. V was trimmed by 3 bases and J by 3 bases, leaving 16 bases between them. In germline, CDR1 is MNHEY, CDR2 SVGEGT. This CDR3 contains 16 residues. CDR3 amino acids: CASSYGRNYGTDTQYF. In DNA form, the CDR3 reads TGTGCCAGCAGTTATGGCCGCAACTACGGGACAGATACGCAGTATTTT.

This clonotype has just a few counts. The CDR3 DNA reads TGTGCCAGCAGCTCCGGACTAGCGGGGTTGGGGTACAATGAGCAGTTCTTC. Protein product: CASSSGLAGLGYNEQFF. The chain carries TRBV7-2 and TRBJ2-1, with 12 bases aligning to TRBD2. Per the germline V gene, CDR1 is SGHTA and CDR2 is FQGNSA. Germline trimming cut 4 bases from V and 4 bases from J; bases unmatched to any gene: 8. The CDR3 contains 17 residues.

The chain combines TRBV6-5 with TRBJ2-5; 9 bases are shared with TRBD2. Germline-derived CDR1 and CDR2 are MNHEY and SVGAGI. CDR3 length: 14 residues. V dropped 6 bases and J dropped 3; count of bases not matched to a gene: 5. Here the CDR3 DNA reads TGTGCCAGCAGCGGAGCTAGCGGGAAAGAGACCCAGTACTTC. Residues: CASSGASGKETQYF.

A few counts support this clonotype. The chain combines TRBV5-5 with TRBJ1-1; D call uncertain. This CDR3 region has 14 residues. V shed 2 bases and J shed 3 bases, with 11 bases lying between them. The germline CDR1 and CDR2 sequences are SGHKS and YYEKEE (reference sequence). The CDR3 is CASSFQDGYTEAFF. The CDR3 bases are TGTGCCAGCAGCTTCCAAGACGGTTACACTGAAGCTTTCTTT.

The chain employs TRBV13 and TRBJ2-1; TRBD2 might be the D (6 bases). CDR1 is PRHDT, CDR2 FYEKMQ, per germline (reference sequence). V dropped 4 bases and J dropped 9 bases, with 13 bases sitting between them. This CDR3 spans 13 amino acids. The CDR3 bases are TGTGCCAGCAGCTCACTAGCTTGGGGTGAGCAGTTCTTC. Residues: CASSSLAWGEQFF.

This clonotype was observed a few times. This sequence joins TRBV27 and TRBJ1-5, with 7 nucleotides matching TRBD1. Germline V gene sequence: CDR1 MNHEY, CDR2 SMNVEV (reference sequence). Trimming at V came to 5 bases and at J to 6 bases, leaving 10 bases not matched to a gene. This CDR3 is 15 amino acids long. The CDR3 nucleotides read TGTGCCAGCAGTCGACAGGGTTTAGATACTCAGCCCCAGCATTTT. Residues: CASSRQGLDTQPQHF.

The J gene is TRBJ2-3, the V gene TRBV29-1; tentatively, D is TRBD1 or TRBD2 (5 bases each). Germline V CDR1 and CDR2: SQVTM, ANQGSEA. The CDR3 loop spans 12 amino acids. Trimming removed 5 bases from V and 2 bases from J, with 8 bases in between. This chain's CDR3 is CSVRGNTDTQYF. As DNA, the CDR3 is TGCAGCGTTCGGGGCAACACAGATACGCAGTATTTT.

A few counts support this clonotype. The rearrangement joins TRBV20-1 to TRBJ1-2, with 8 bases fitting TRBD1. Germline CDR1 and CDR2: DFQATT and SNEGSKA (reference sequence). The length of the CDR3 is 15 residues. The V segment lost 5 bases and the J segment 3 bases; nucleotides outside the gene matches: 11. In DNA, the CDR3 is TGCAGTGCTGATTCGAGACAGGGGTCGGACTATGGCTACACCTTC. Its translation is CSADSRQGSDYGYTF.

This chain links TRBV12-3 or TRBV12-4 with TRBJ1-1, with 8 bases fitting TRBD1. The CDR3 runs to 15 residues. V was clipped by 8 bases and J by 5 bases; unmatched bases: 13. In nucleotides, the CDR3 is TGTGCCAGCGCCCCAATAGGACAGGGTTCGACTGAAGCTTTCTTT. Its protein product is CASAPIGQGSTEAFF.

The chain uses TRBV3-1 and TRBJ2-6; D unresolved. With 0 bases removed from V and 0 bases from J, the gap between germline ends came to 3 bases. The CDR3 totals 15 residues. Germline CDR1 is LGHDT and CDR2 is YNNKEL (reference sequence). The CDR3 nucleotides read TGTGCCAGCAGCCAAGATTACTCTGGGGCCAACGTCCTGACTTTC. Its protein is CASSQDYSGANVLTF.

The chain combines TRBV7-9 with TRBJ2-7, with unresolved D. The germline V gene encodes CDR1 SEHNR and CDR2 FQNEAQ (reference sequence). This CDR3 comprises 14 residues. V was trimmed by 2 bases and J by 7 bases, leaving 15 bases between them. The CDR3 sequence: CASSLQAGYNEQYF. As DNA, the CDR3 is TGTGCCAGCAGCTTACAAGCTGGTTACAATGAGCAGTACTTC. The full variable domain, completed using reference TRBV7-9 and TRBJ2-7, is DTGVSQNPRHKITKRGQNVTFRCDPISEHNRLYWYRQTLGQGPEFLTYFQNEAQLEKSRLLSDRFSAERPKGSFSTLEIQRTEQGDSAMYLCASSLQAGYNEQYFGPGTRLTVT.

The chain employs TRBV28 and TRBJ2-7, with 7 nucleotides matching TRBD2. With V trimmed by 2 bases and J by 0 bases, 13 bases remained unmatched. CDR1 is MDHEN and CDR2 is SYDVKM in the germline V gene. The CDR3 is 18 residues long. CDR3 coding DNA: TGTGCCAGCAGTTTAGTTCCGGGGCTAGCGGACTACTCCTACGAGCAGTACTTC. It is translated as CASSLVPGLADYSYEQYF.

This chain links TRBV7-8 with TRBJ2-7, with D possibly TRBD1 on 7 matching bases. The CDR3 has 14 amino acids. Trimming stripped 5 bases from V and 4 bases from J, with 15 bases between. The germline V gene has CDR1 SGHVS and CDR2 FQNEAQ. The CDR3 DNA reads as TGTGCCAGCAGCCGCACCAGGGGGAGGTACGAGCAGTACTTC. The encoded protein is CASSRTRGRYEQYF.

The chain uses TRBV18 and TRBJ2-7, with D maybe TRBD2 (6 bases). Trimming left V 4 bases short and J 5 bases short, with 15 bases between. Germline lookup yields CDR1 KGHSH and CDR2 LQKENI. The CDR3 contains 14 residues. This chain's CDR3 is CASSRVAGFNEQYF. As DNA, the CDR3 is TGTGCCAGCTCACGGGTTGCGGGATTCAACGAGCAGTACTTC.

This clonotype turned up a few times. The chain uses TRBV27 and TRBJ1-2; 9 nucleotides agree with TRBD1. Germline V lookup: CDR1 MNHEY, CDR2 SMNVEV (reference sequence). This CDR3 spans 17 amino acids. V lost 5 bases, J lost 5 bases, and 15 bases stayed unmatched. CDR3 residues: CASSTWGGTGIGYGYTF. In DNA, the CDR3 is TGTGCCAGCAGTACATGGGGCGGGACAGGGATTGGATATGGCTACACCTTC.

The V gene is TRBV12-3 or TRBV12-4, the J gene TRBJ2-3; 9 nucleotides align to TRBD1. The CDR3 has 17 amino acids. The ends lost 6 bases at V and 5 bases at J; junction bases unmatched: 15. Written as DNA, the CDR3 is TGTGCCAGCAGCCTATTCACAGGGGGCGATCTAATAGATACGCAGTATTTT. This gives the protein CASSLFTGGDLIDTQYF.

This clonotype turned up a few times. The chain combines TRBV7-9 with TRBJ2-1, with D perhaps assigned TRBD1 or TRBD2 (6 bases each). The CDR3 sequence is 18 residues long. Germline V gene data show CDR1 as SEHNR and CDR2 as FQNEAQ (reference sequence). V lost 1 base, J lost 0 bases, and 16 bases lay in between. CDR3 DNA: TGTGCCAGCAGCTTAGTCCCCTTGCGGGACAACTCCTACAATGAGCAGTTCTTC. This gives the protein CASSLVPLRDNSYNEQFF.

The chain carries TRBV27 and TRBJ2-7, with 8 bases lining up with TRBD2. The J segment lost 2 bases and the V segment lost 3 bases, leaving 12 bases of the junction unmatched. Germline lookup yields CDR1 MNHEY and CDR2 SMNVEV (reference sequence). The CDR3 is made up of 17 amino acids. The CDR3 loop is CASSLKGSGTSTYEQYF. CDR3 DNA sequence: TGTGCCAGCAGTTTGAAGGGTTCCGGGACTAGTACCTACGAGCAGTACTTC.

This sequence joins TRBV4-3 and TRBJ2-5; 7 bases fit TRBD2. Germline V gives CDR1 LGHNA, CDR2 YSLEER. The ends lost 2 bases at V and 12 bases at J; junction bases unmatched: 18. There are 16 residues in the CDR3. For the CDR3, the DNA is TGCGCCAGCAGCCAAACCCGGGGGAGGGCCAAAAACGTTAAGTACTTC. Protein: CASSQTRGRAKNVKYF.

The chain is built from TRBV7-2 and TRBJ2-1; D is perhaps TRBD1 (5 bases). The end of the DNA aligns better with TRBJ2-7, so the J call may be wrong. This CDR3 contains 15 residues. Germline V gene sequence: CDR1 SGHTA, CDR2 FQGNSA. The CDR3 coding sequence is TGTGCCAGCAGCCTAACCCCCAGGGCCTACAATGAGCAGTACTTC. This encodes CASSLTPRAYNEQYF.

In this sample, this clonotype turned up a few times. The chain has TRBV20-1 and TRBJ2-1, with 10 bases aligning to TRBD1. This CDR3 has 15 residues. Germline trimming cut 7 bases from V and 4 bases from J; bases unmatched to any gene: 10. Germline CDR1 is DFQATT and CDR2 is SNEGSKA (reference sequence). CDR3 nucleotide sequence: TGCAGTGTAGGAATAGGGGACAGGGGATACAATGAGCAGTTCTTC. This codes for CSVGIGDRGYNEQFF.